Sequencing of this TCR beta chain was carried out in a study of glioma-infiltrating T cells after dendritic cell vaccination. V lost 2 bases and J lost 1, with 8 bases in between. The CDR3 consists of 14 residues. Germline loops: CDR1 SGHKS, CDR2 YYEKEE (reference sequence). To note about this clone: The same CDR3 can be traced to other DNA sequences in this sample.

The method was immunoSEQ multiplex PCR; TCRdb's version includes in-frame clones alone and lacks a portion of them. The data contain under 100,000 clones, 79% of them seen just once; the ten biggest clones take up around 5.4%. The chain carries TRBV5-5 and TRBJ2-3, with D uncertain. Material: blood, obtained before dendritic cell vaccination. This sequence originates from a human donor with glioblastoma. CDR3 protein: CASSLAPGTDTQYF. The CDR3 DNA reads as TGTGCCAGCAGCTTAGCGCCCGGCACAGATACGCAGTATTTT.